The 13 T cell receptor beta chains reported below all come from one sample, sequenced in a study of neurological immune-mediated disorders. TCRdb re-derived calls from the 5' RACE reads in MiXCR, one entry per CDR3 protein. In the table there are around 23,000 distinct CDR3 sequences, about an eighth of which are singletons. The sequencing input was PBMCs. The origin of the receptors is a woman in her forties with HTLV-1-associated myelopathy (HAM/TSP).

This clonotype showed up many times. The chain uses TRBV11-2 and TRBJ1-4, with TRBD1 identical over 12 bases. The germline gives CDR1 SGHAT, CDR2 FQNNGV. Trimming took 1 base from V and 11 from J; bases not matched to a gene: 11. There are 17 residues in the CDR3. CDR3 DNA: TGTGCCAGCAGCTTAGCGATTCTGGGACAGGGGGCTCAGAAACTGTTTTTT. Its translation: CASSLAILGQGAQKLFF.

In its sample, this clonotype was seen many times. The genes are TRBV10-3 and TRBJ2-7, with D unclear. The CDR3 spans 15 residues. The V end lost 1 base, the J end lost 1 base, and 11 bases lay between the germline ends. From germline, CDR1 is ENHRY and CDR2 SYGVKD. CDR3 region: CAISEYHDNSYEQYF. CDR3 in DNA: TGTGCCATCAGTGAGTACCACGACAATTCCTACGAGCAGTACTTC.

The sample holds many counts of this clonotype. This chain uses TRBV7-2 with TRBJ2-1; 7 bases agree with TRBD2. The CDR3 sequence is 15 residues long. CDR1 and CDR2 (germline): SGHTA, FQGNSA. V trimming: 0 bases; J trimming: 4 bases; junction bases outside the gene matches: 3. The CDR3 reads CASSLAGGIYNEQFF. The CDR3 nucleotides read TGTGCCAGCAGCTTAGCGGGGGGGATATACAATGAGCAGTTCTTC.

Many counts were recorded for this clonotype. The gene calls are TRBV18 and TRBJ1-3, with TRBD1 matching over 9 bases. CDR1 is KGHSH and CDR2 is LQKENI in the germline V gene. Germline trimming cut 1 base from V and 4 bases from J; bases unmatched to any gene: 5. The CDR3 consists of 16 residues. The CDR3 DNA follows: TGTGCCAGCTCACCACTTCGGACAGGGGCCGGAAACACCATATATTTT. Its protein product is CASSPLRTGAGNTIYF.

This clonotype was seen many times. V gene TRBV21-1 combines with J gene TRBJ1-4; the table's D call TRBD1 went unverified against the DNA. TRBV21-1 is tagged as a pseudogene. The CDR3 runs to 16 residues. The CDR3 DNA is TGTGCCAGCAGCAAAGGGGGGCAGGGGGCCGGTGAAAAACTGTTTTTT. This gives the protein CASSKGGQGAGEKLFF.

This clonotype was seen ten or more times. The chain has TRBV18 and TRBJ1-6, with 7 bases identical to TRBD1. CDR3 length: 14 residues. Germline trimming cut 1 base from V and 8 bases from J; bases unmatched to any gene: 2. CDR1 and CDR2 from the germline V gene are KGHSH and LQKENI. DNA of the CDR3: TGTGCCAGCTCACCACGACAGGGAGATTCACCCCTCCACTTT. It encodes CASSPRQGDSPLHF.

This clonotype was recorded at least ten times. The V call is TRBV19, the J call TRBJ1-2; D is perhaps TRBD1 (6 bases). Per the germline V gene, CDR1 is LNHDA and CDR2 is SQIVND (reference sequence). Between the trimmed V and J ends, which lost 10 bases and 3 bases, there was a span of 18 bases. The CDR3 length is 14 residues. The CDR3 nucleotides read TGTGCCACCAACTTCGGAGGGGGGGACTATGGCTACACCTTC. It is translated as CATNFGGGDYGYTF.

This clonotype was found many times. The V call is TRBV20-1, the J call TRBJ1-2; tentative D call: TRBD1 (5 bases). Trimming removed 0 bases from V and 5 bases from J, with 10 bases in between. Germline CDR1 reads DFQATT; CDR2 reads SNEGSKA (reference sequence). The CDR3 sequence is 13 residues long. The CDR3 DNA is TGCAGTGCTAGAGACCCCGGGACGTATGGCTACACCTTC. This gives the protein CSARDPGTYGYTF.

The chain has TRBV5-5 and TRBJ2-2, with 7 bases aligning to TRBD1. Germline lookup yields CDR1 SGHKS and CDR2 YYEKEE (reference sequence). The CDR3 covers 15 residues. V gave up 7 bases and J gave up 4 bases; unmatched junction bases: 10. CDR3 bases: TGTGCCAGCGGCAGGACAGGCGAAGGCACCGGGGAGCTGTTTTTT. Amino acid sequence: CASGRTGEGTGELFF.

J is TRBJ2-1 and V is TRBV11-1; D ambiguous. V was clipped by 6 bases and J by 13 bases, with 16 bases between them. The CDR3 totals 12 residues. Germline V gene lookup returns CDR1 SGHAT and CDR2 FQDESV (reference sequence). CDR3 in amino acids: CASRFEVGLQFF. DNA of the CDR3: TGTGCCAGCAGATTCGAGGTAGGGTTACAGTTCTTC.

This clonotype was seen at least ten times. Its ends do not fully match the called genes, so a read error is possible. The rearrangement uses TRBV20-1 and TRBJ2-7; 7 nucleotides agree with TRBD1. The CDR3 is 14 residues long. Germline V gene sequence: CDR1 DFQATT, CDR2 SNEGSKA (reference sequence). The CDR3 coding sequence is TGCAGTGCTAAATTACAGGGGATTCTCTACAAGCAGTACTTC. Translating gives CSAKLQGILYKQYF.

In this sample, this clonotype turned up many times. The chain carries TRBV5-1 and TRBJ1-1; weak D call: TRBD1 (5 bases). Trimming cost V 4 bases and J 0 bases, with 13 bases left between them. Germline CDR1 SGHRS, CDR2 YFSETQ. The CDR3 contains 15 residues. CDR3 nucleotide sequence: TGCGCCAGCAGCCCCCGGGAGGGGTTGAACACTGAAGCTTTCTTT. It is translated as CASSPREGLNTEAFF.

This clonotype was observed many times. The chain carries TRBV5-1 and TRBJ2-3, with 8 bases identical to TRBD2. The trim removed 0 bases at V and 1 base at J, leaving 7 bases unmatched. The CDR3 loop spans 17 amino acids. Germline V gene lookup returns CDR1 SGHRS and CDR2 YFSETQ. The CDR3: CASSLVPRGGGTDTQYF. CDR3 nucleotides: TGCGCCAGCAGCTTGGTCCCCCGGGGGGGTGGCACAGATACGCAGTATTTT.